Listed below are T cell receptor beta chains from one sample, sequenced in a study of blood T cell repertoires in COVID-19. Generated by immunoSEQ multiplex PCR, the TCRdb table keeps only in-frame clones and is missing some. Of approximately 89,000 clones in the sample, 80% were seen once. The sample comprised peripheral blood. The origin of the receptors is a human donor in a cohort sampled during active COVID-19. CDR3s include the opening cysteine and the closing phenylalanine or tryptophan. The D gene is left open where the match is weak. Rows give clone size only sometimes, using once, few, many, or a class for an expanded clone.

v_call	clone_size	d_call	j_call	cdr3_aa	cdr3_nt
TRBV2	-	TRBD1	TRBJ1-4	CASSQSGTEGEKLFF	TGTGCCAGCAGCCAATCCGGGACAGAAGGAGAAAAACTGTTTTTT
TRBV28	-	TRBD1	TRBJ1-1	CATGGAGQGYMNTEAFF	TGTGCCACCGGAGGGGCGGGACAGGGGTATATGAACACTGAAGCTTTCTTT
TRBV7-9	once	-	TRBJ2-2	CASSLGLNTGELFF	TGTGCCAGCAGCCTGGGACTTAACACCGGGGAGCTGTTTTTT
TRBV7-2	-	TRBD2	TRBJ2-3	CASIRGGGRTDTQYF	TGTGCCAGCATCAGAGGCGGCGGGAGGACAGATACGCAGTATTTT
TRBV28	-	-	TRBJ1-6	CASSLLKGGNSPLHF	TGTGCCAGCAGTTTATTAAAGGGGGGGAATTCACCCCTCCACTTT
TRBV10-3	-	-	TRBJ2-7	CAISEPPSSSYRPYEQYF	TGTGCCATCAGTGAGCCGCCCTCCTCCAGTTATCGCCCCTACGAGCAGTACTTC
TRBV5-6	-	TRBD1	TRBJ2-7	CASSLGTRGYEQYF	TGTGCCAGCAGCTTGGGGACCAGGGGGTACGAGCAGTACTTC
TRBV18	few	TRBD2	TRBJ2-7	CASSAISGSQPYEQYF	TGTGCCAGCTCAGCTATAAGCGGGAGCCAACCCTACGAGCAGTACTTC
TRBV18	-	TRBD1	TRBJ2-7	CASSLNDRELTYEQYF	TGTGCCAGCTCACTCAACGACAGGGAACTCACCTACGAGCAGTACTTC
TRBV7-3	-	-	TRBJ2-2	CASSLTGVGELFF	TGTGCCAGCAGCTTAACGGGAGTCGGGGAGCTGTTTTTT
TRBV5-4	-	-	TRBJ1-2	CASRPGRTNYGYTF	TGTGCCAGCAGACCAGGCCGAACTAACTATGGCTACACCTTC
TRBV14	-	TRBD2	TRBJ2-1	CASSHPGLAGGQLGNEQFF	TGTGCCAGCAGCCACCCCGGGCTAGCGGGCGGGCAGTTAGGGAATGAGCAGTTCTTC
TRBV27	-	-	TRBJ1-1	CASSYRDDTEAFF	TGTGCCAGCAGCTACAGGGACGACACTGAAGCTTTCTTT
TRBV28	-	-	TRBJ2-4	CASSSALSGNIQYF	TGTGCCAGCAGTTCGGCCCTCTCGGGAAACATTCAGTACTTC
TRBV18	once	TRBD1	TRBJ1-2	CASSPEGAGGSYGYTF	TGTGCCAGCTCACCCGAGGGTGCAGGGGGCTCCTATGGCTACACCTTC
TRBV27	-	TRBD2	TRBJ2-7	CASSPELGLAGGREQYF	TGTGCCAGCAGTCCTGAGCTGGGACTAGCGGGAGGGCGGGAGCAGTACTTC
TRBV3-1/TRBV3-2	-	TRBD1	TRBJ1-2	CASSNRDRGSGYTF	TGTGCCAGCAGCAACCGGGACAGGGGATCTGGCTACACCTTC
TRBV28	once	-	TRBJ1-5	CASSFAPGRVRPQHF	TGTGCCAGCAGTTTCGCCCCAGGCAGGGTGCGGCCCCAGCATTTT
TRBV6-1	few	TRBD2	TRBJ2-7	CASSDRSLAAYEQYF	TGTGCCAGCAGTGACAGGTCCCTAGCGGCCTACGAGCAGTACTTC
TRBV5-6	once	-	TRBJ2-5	CASSQDRRAQYF	TGTGCCAGCAGCCAGGACAGACGGGCCCAGTACTTC
TRBV5-3	-	-	TRBJ2-7	CARSMRAGDDYEQYF	TGTGCCAGAAGCATGAGGGCAGGTGATGACTACGAGCAGTACTTC
TRBV28	-	TRBD2	TRBJ2-1	CASQTGGSPNEQFF	TGTGCCAGCCAAACGGGAGGCTCCCCCAATGAGCAGTTCTTC
TRBV2	-	-	TRBJ1-2	CASSERTNYGYTF	TGTGCCAGCAGTGAGCGGACTAACTATGGCTACACCTTC
TRBV7-9	-	-	TRBJ2-7	CASSLGDMVEQYF	TGTGCCAGCAGCTTAGGGGACATGGTCGAGCAGTACTTC
TRBV7-2	-	-	TRBJ1-2	CASSFPPQQAFYGYTF	TGTGCCAGCAGCTTCCCCCCCCAACAGGCTTTCTATGGCTACACCTTC
TRBV5-5	once	TRBD1	TRBJ1-2	CASSFDQGAQGYTF	TGTGCCAGCAGCTTCGATCAGGGGGCGCAGGGCTACACCTTC
TRBV18	-	-	TRBJ2-7	CASSFQGYEQYF	TGTGCCAGCTCATTTCAGGGCTACGAGCAGTACTTC
TRBV5-5	-	TRBD2	TRBJ2-3	CASSRGLAGGGDTQYF	TGTGCCAGCAGCCGGGGACTAGCGGGAGGGGGAGATACGCAGTATTTT
TRBV28	-	TRBD1	TRBJ1-4	CASSFQTGDEKLFF	TGTGCCAGCAGTTTCCAGACAGGGGACGAAAAACTGTTTTTT
TRBV5-1	once	-	TRBJ2-7	CASSLGGTATYEQYF	TGCGCCAGCAGCTTGGGCGGGACGGCCACCTACGAGCAGTACTTC
TRBV5-6	-	-	TRBJ2-7	CASSFRQVYSSEQYF	TGTGCCAGCAGCTTCCGACAGGTTTATAGCTCCGAGCAGTACTTC
TRBV21-1	-	-	TRBJ1-1	CASSKVYNTEAFF	TGTGCCAGCAGCAAAGTCTACAACACTGAAGCTTTCTTT
TRBV7-2	-	TRBD2	TRBJ2-7	CASSASGTRGEQYF	TGTGCCAGCAGCGCCTCCGGGACTAGGGGCGAGCAGTACTTC
TRBV10-2	-	TRBD1	TRBJ1-2	CASSPGTGVGGYTF	TGCGCCAGCAGCCCCGGGACAGGGGTAGGTGGCTACACCTTC
TRBV30	-	TRBD2	TRBJ2-7	CAWSWRERSEQYF	TGTGCCTGGAGTTGGCGGGAGAGATCCGAGCAGTACTTC
TRBV19	-	-	TRBJ2-4	CASSMRDTSKNIQYF	TGTGCCAGTAGTATGAGGGACACCTCCAAAAACATTCAGTACTTC
TRBV27	-	-	TRBJ2-6	CASARPGSGANVLTF	TGTGCCAGCGCTCGTCCGGGGTCTGGGGCCAACGTCCTGACTTTC
TRBV4-2	-	TRBD2	TRBJ2-3	CASSQDNYRGGTDTQYF	TGTGCCAGCAGCCAAGATAATTACCGGGGGGGCACAGATACGCAGTATTTT
TRBV11-2	few	TRBD1	TRBJ2-7	CASSSRQGRRSYEQYF	TGTGCCAGCAGCAGCAGACAGGGTAGACGATCCTACGAGCAGTACTTC
TRBV27	-	TRBD1	TRBJ1-1	CASSLRGLGTEAFF	TGTGCCAGCAGTCTCAGGGGGCTGGGGACTGAAGCTTTCTTT
TRBV6-1	-	TRBD2	TRBJ2-7	CASSEALRLAGGYEQYF	TGTGCCAGCAGTGAAGCGCTTCGACTAGCGGGAGGATACGAGCAGTACTTC
TRBV10-3	-	-	TRBJ1-1	CASQHQGEAFF	TGTGCCTCTCAGCACCAGGGGGAAGCTTTCTTT